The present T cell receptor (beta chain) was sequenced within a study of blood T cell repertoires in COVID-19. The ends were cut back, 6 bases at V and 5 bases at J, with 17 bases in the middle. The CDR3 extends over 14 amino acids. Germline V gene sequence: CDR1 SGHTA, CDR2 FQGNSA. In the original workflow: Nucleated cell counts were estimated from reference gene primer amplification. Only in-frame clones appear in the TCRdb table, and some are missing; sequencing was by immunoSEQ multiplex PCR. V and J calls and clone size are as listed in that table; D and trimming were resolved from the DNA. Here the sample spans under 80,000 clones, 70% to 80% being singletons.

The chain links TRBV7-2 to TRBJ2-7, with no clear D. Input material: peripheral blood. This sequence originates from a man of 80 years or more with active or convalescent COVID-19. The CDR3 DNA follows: TGTGCCAGCAGTTCGTTGTTGAGTCTCCACGAGCAGTACTTC. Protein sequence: CASSSLLSLHEQYF.